The T cell receptor beta chain under discussion was sequenced for a study of vaccination and CD4 T cells after COVID-19. Whole-study results and caveats: Relatively few convalescent patients were studied, without early post-infection timepoints.

This clonotype was observed a handful of times. The antigen is undetermined. Sequence data for DNA of cultured CD4+ T cells were generated by the Oncomine TCR Beta short-read assay. CD4+ T cells were cultured, and genomic DNA was extracted from them. TCRdb re-analysed the PCR reads in MiXCR, keeping a single row per CDR3 protein. The sample carries several thousand distinct CDR3 sequences, around 37% recorded once. Treatment indicated: 10-day PBMC culture with coronavirus spike peptide pools or control peptides (ViraFEST assay). Prior to the COVID-19 pandemic (2011-2018), the unexposed donor's CD4+ T cells were collected. After expanding antigen-specific T cells with peptide pools, ViraFEST sequenced their TCRs. Cell supply allowing, SARS-CoV-2 S/N and four cold-coronavirus spikes probed unexposed-donor CD4+ T cells. There are 17 residues in the CDR3. The ends were cut back, 0 bases at V and 1 base at J, with 13 bases in the middle. Germline lookup yields CDR1 LNHNV and CDR2 YYDKDF (reference sequence).

J is TRBJ1-5 and V is TRBV15; weak D call: TRBD1 (5 bases). The sample consisted of CD4+ T cells from blood, cultured in vitro. This TCR was recovered from a human donor in good health. This chain's CDR3 is CATSREAGSMSNQPQHF. The CDR3 nucleotides read TGTGCCACCAGCAGAGAGGCAGGGTCAATGAGCAATCAGCCCCAGCATTTT.